One sample yielded the 27 T cell receptor beta chains listed below, sequenced in a study of cytomegalovirus exposure and HLA in healthy donors. The study ran its PCR with 60 Vbeta and 13 Jbeta primers. Profiling relied on immunoSEQ multiplex PCR, and the TCRdb table lists in-frame clones only, not all of them. The sample totals about 78,000 clones. Material for sequencing was PBMCs. These receptor sequences come from a female donor in good health and CMV-seropositive.

This chain connects TRBV18 to TRBJ1-2, with 9 nucleotides matching TRBD1. Germline V gene lookup returns CDR1 KGHSH and CDR2 LQKENI. CDR3 size: 17 residues. J gave up 4 bases and V 3 bases, and 12 bases lay outside the gene matches. The CDR3 loop is CASSPLGQGIGPYGYTF. The CDR3 DNA reads TGTGCCAGCTCACCTCTGGGACAGGGAATCGGGCCCTATGGCTACACCTTC.

The J gene is TRBJ1-2, the V gene TRBV27; possible D gene TRBD1, 5 bases. CDR1 is MNHEY, CDR2 SMNVEV, per germline (reference sequence). Trimming left V 6 bases short and J 4 bases short, with 12 bases between. This CDR3 has 13 amino acids. The CDR3 DNA follows: TGTGCCAGCAGCATCCGCGGGGGCTATGGCTACACCTTC. Protein: CASSIRGGYGYTF.

V gene TRBV28 combines with J gene TRBJ2-3; maybe TRBD2 (5 bases). Germline-derived CDR1 and CDR2 are MDHEN and SYDVKM. This CDR3 is 17 amino acids long. Trimming took 5 bases from V and 2 from J, leaving 20 bases between them. The CDR3 DNA is TGTGCCAGCAGTACCTCGGGGATAGCCGGCCTCACAGATACGCAGTATTTT. It yields the protein CASSTSGIAGLTDTQYF.

The V call is TRBV5-1, the J call TRBJ1-2; 9 bases fit TRBD1. V trimming: 4 bases; J trimming: 6 bases; junction bases outside the gene matches: 10. CDR1 is SGHRS, CDR2 YFSETQ, per germline. The length of the CDR3 is 15 residues. CDR3 amino acids: CASSAGGQGRDGYTF. CDR3 nucleotide sequence: TGCGCCAGCAGCGCCGGAGGACAGGGGAGGGATGGCTACACCTTC.

The V and J genes are TRBV18 and TRBJ2-7; 11 nucleotides line up with TRBD1. Germline trimming cut 6 bases from V and 3 bases from J; bases unmatched to any gene: 7. CDR3 size: 15 residues. Germline V gene data show CDR1 as KGHSH and CDR2 as LQKENI. The CDR3 sequence is CASSTSGTGGYEQYF. As DNA, the CDR3 is TGTGCCAGCTCTACCTCCGGGACAGGGGGCTACGAGCAGTACTTC.

The gene calls are TRBV7-2 and TRBJ2-1, with 9 bases that match TRBD2. This CDR3 spans 15 amino acids. CDR1 SGHTA and CDR2 FQGNSA come from the germline V gene. The ends lost 5 bases at V and 3 bases at J; junction bases unmatched: 5. The CDR3 region is CASSATSGGYNEQFF. The DNA for the CDR3 is TGTGCCAGCAGCGCGACTAGCGGAGGCTACAATGAGCAGTTCTTC.

The V gene is TRBV18, the J gene TRBJ1-1; D gene uncertain. V was trimmed by 6 bases and J by 6 bases, leaving 17 bases between them. The CDR3 is 14 amino acids. Germline V lookup: CDR1 KGHSH, CDR2 LQKENI. The CDR3 spells CASSPTGQAPEAFF. CDR3 nucleotides: TGTGCCAGCTCTCCAACCGGCCAGGCTCCTGAAGCTTTCTTT.

The chain uses TRBV5-4 and TRBJ2-1; TRBD2 agrees at 11 bases. The CDR3 is 15 residues long. Per germline, CDR1 SGHNT and CDR2 YYREEE (reference sequence). J lost 3 bases, V lost 4 bases, and 3 bases had no gene match. CDR3 sequence: CASSPTSGDYNEQFF. CDR3 sequence (DNA): TGTGCCAGCAGCCCGACTAGCGGGGACTACAATGAGCAGTTCTTC.

In the case of this clone: This sample includes further DNA sequences coding for the same CDR3. The V and J genes are TRBV6-5 and TRBJ1-2; D is unclear. The CDR3 has 13 residues. CDR1 MNHEY and CDR2 SVGAGI come from the germline V gene. Trimming stripped 5 bases from V and 2 bases from J, with 9 bases between. The CDR3 DNA reads TGTGCCAGCAGTCGTGGAGCCAACTATGGCTACACCTTC. This gives the protein CASSRGANYGYTF.

V gene TRBV5-6 combines with J gene TRBJ1-1, with a weak D call TRBD1 (5 bases). Trimming stripped 4 bases from V and 0 bases from J, with 10 bases between. Germline-derived CDR1 and CDR2 are SGHDT and YYEEEE. The CDR3 has 14 residues. CDR3 coding DNA: TGTGCCAGCAGCGGAGGGGATTTGAACACTGAAGCTTTCTTT. The encoded protein is CASSGGDLNTEAFF.

This chain joins TRBV2 and TRBJ2-1; 12 bases align to TRBD2. The germline V gene encodes CDR1 SNHLY and CDR2 FYNNEI. Trimming at V came to 4 bases and at J to 2 bases, leaving 3 bases not matched to a gene. This CDR3 is 16 amino acids long. For the CDR3, the DNA is TGTGCCAGCAGTGGCCTAGCGGGGGGGGCCTACAATGAGCAGTTCTTC. Translated: CASSGLAGGAYNEQFF.

The CDR3 is CASSLNSGGTTYGYTF. In nucleotides, the CDR3 is TGTGCCAGCAGTTTAAACTCCGGGGGGACGACCTATGGCTACACCTTC. V usage is TRBV7-2 and J usage is TRBJ1-2; TRBD1 is a possible D gene (5 bases). The germline gives CDR1 SGHTA, CDR2 FQGNSA. Trimming left V 6 bases short and J 4 bases short, with 21 bases between. The CDR3 is 16 residues long. The full variable domain, rest sourced from reference TRBV7-2 and TRBJ1-2, is GAGVSQSPSNKVTEKGKDVELRCDPISGHTALYWYRQSLGQGLEFLIYFQGNSAPDKSGLPSDRFSAERTGGSVSTLTIQRTQQEDSAVYLCASSLNSGGTTYGYTFGSGTRLTVV.

The rearrangement links TRBV6-5 to TRBJ2-1, with D possibly TRBD1 on 5 matching bases. Trimming cost V 6 bases and J 4 bases, with 10 bases left between them. The CDR3 extends over 13 amino acids. Germline V CDR1 and CDR2: MNHEY, SVGAGI. CDR3 sequence reads: CASSRTGYNEQFF. CDR3 DNA sequence: TGTGCCAGCAGCAGAACAGGATACAATGAGCAGTTCTTC.

V and J are TRBV7-9 and TRBJ1-1; possible D gene TRBD1, 5 bases. The CDR3 runs to 13 residues. In germline, CDR1 is SEHNR, CDR2 FQNEAQ (reference sequence). V was trimmed by 3 bases and J by 6 bases, leaving 11 bases between them. In nucleotides, the CDR3 is TGTGCCAGCAGCTTCGGGGGAAGCGCTGAAGCTTTCTTT. The encoded protein is CASSFGGSAEAFF.

The V and J genes are TRBV7-9 and TRBJ2-7; D uncertain. The CDR3 length is 11 residues. Trimming stripped 3 bases from V and 3 bases from J, with 3 bases between. Germline assignment: CDR1 SEHNR and CDR2 FQNEAQ (reference sequence). CDR3 nucleotides: TGTGCCAGCAGCTTTAACTACGAGCAGTACTTC. Encoded protein: CASSFNYEQYF.

CDR3 nucleotides: TGCGCCAGCAGCCAAGTAATCCTTTCCTACGAGCAGTACTTC. It is translated as CASSQVILSYEQYF. The rearrangement uses TRBV4-3 and TRBJ2-7, with no clear D. V gave up 1 base and J gave up 1 base, with 8 bases separating them. Germline lookup yields CDR1 LGHNA and CDR2 YSLEER. CDR3 length: 14 residues.

The chain couples TRBV11-1 to TRBJ2-1; TRBD2 matches at 14 bases. Germline V CDR1 and CDR2: SGHAT, FQDESV (reference sequence). J lost 9 bases, V lost 5 bases, and 6 bases had no gene match. The CDR3 totals 15 residues. Here the CDR3 reads CASSRGLAGAFEQFF. The CDR3, as DNA: TGTGCCAGCAGCCGGGGACTAGCGGGAGCGTTTGAGCAGTTCTTC.

The genes are TRBV2 and TRBJ1-2; possible D gene TRBD1, 6 bases. The CDR3 totals 14 residues. V lost 8 bases to trimming and J lost 0 bases, with 13 bases between them. Per germline, CDR1 SNHLY and CDR2 FYNNEI. CDR3 nucleotides: TGTGCCAGCTCCGGGACATCTACTAACTATGGCTACACCTTC. Translation: CASSGTSTNYGYTF.

CDR3 in amino acids: CASSHPRTDTEAFF. Here the CDR3 DNA reads TGTGCCAGCAGCCACCCGAGGACAGACACTGAAGCTTTCTTT. The V gene is TRBV4-2, the J gene TRBJ1-1; D is perhaps TRBD1 (6 bases). The V and J ends lost 3 bases and 3 bases respectively, with 11 bases between them. Germline CDR1 LGHNA, CDR2 YNFKEQ. The CDR3 totals 14 residues.

The chain links TRBV6-6 to TRBJ2-7; 9 nucleotides agree with TRBD1. The CDR3 is made up of 14 amino acids. The germline CDR1 and CDR2 sequences are MNHNY and SVGAGI (reference sequence). With 4 bases clipped from V and 7 bases from J, the junction kept 8 bases outside the gene matches. This chain's CDR3 is CASSFRTGVEEQYF. CDR3 sequence (DNA): TGTGCCAGCAGTTTTCGGACAGGGGTCGAAGAGCAGTACTTC.

V and J are TRBV28 and TRBJ2-3, with D perhaps matching TRBD1 (6 bases). V dropped 4 bases and J dropped 14 bases, with 13 bases sitting between them. This CDR3 has 11 amino acids. Germline V gene data show CDR1 as MDHEN and CDR2 as SYDVKM. The CDR3 region has the DNA TGTGCCAGCAGTTGGGGGACAAAGGGGTATTTT. Amino acid sequence: CASSWGTKGYF.

This chain uses TRBV30 with TRBJ2-6; possible D gene TRBD1, 6 bases. Germline V gene data show CDR1 as GTSNPN and CDR2 as SVGIG (reference sequence). The CDR3 is 16 amino acids. Trimming took off 6 bases at V and 0 bases at J, with 15 bases between the two ends. The CDR3 reads CACFTGLNSGANVLTF. CDR3 in DNA: TGTGCCTGTTTTACAGGGTTGAACTCTGGGGCCAACGTCCTGACTTTC. Drawing the rest from reference TRBV30 and TRBJ2-6, the complete variable domain is SQTIHQWPATLVQPVGSPLSLECTVEGTSNPNLYWYRQAAGRGLQLLFYSVGIGQISSEVPQNLSASRPQDRQFILSSKKLLLSDSGFYLCACFTGLNSGANVLTFGAGSRLTVL.

This chain uses TRBV7-9 with TRBJ1-2; 9 bases agree with TRBD1. Germline V gene sequence: CDR1 SEHNR, CDR2 FQNEAQ (reference sequence). The CDR3 is 15 residues long. V trimming: 5 bases; J trimming: 4 bases; junction bases outside the gene matches: 8. This chain's CDR3 is CASSPGTGLGYGYTF. CDR3 DNA sequence: TGTGCCAGCAGCCCCGGGACAGGGCTAGGCTATGGCTACACCTTC.

This sequence joins TRBV7-9 and TRBJ1-1; 7 nucleotides match TRBD1. Trimming removed 4 bases from V and 5 bases from J; junction bases left unmatched: 7. This CDR3 comprises 14 residues. CDR1 and CDR2 from the germline V gene are SEHNR and FQNEAQ (reference sequence). In DNA, the CDR3 is TGTGCCAGCAGCTCAGGGGGAGGAAGAACTGAAGCTTTCTTT. Encoded protein: CASSSGGGRTEAFF. Using reference TRBV7-9 and TRBJ1-1 for the parts outside the CDR3, the full variable domain is DTGVSQNPRHKITKRGQNVTFRCDPISEHNRLYWYRQTLGQGPEFLTYFQNEAQLEKSRLLSDRFSAERPKGSFSTLEIQRTEQGDSAMYLCASSSGGGRTEAFFGQGTRLTVV.

The CDR3 spells CASSIEGPAGGMMSRGDTQYF. CDR3 DNA: TGTGCCAGTAGTATAGAGGGTCCAGCGGGAGGGATGATGTCACGAGGAGATACGCAGTATTTT. The chain recombines TRBV19 with TRBJ2-3, with 10 positions matching TRBD2. The CDR3 runs 21 residues. CDR1 LNHDA and CDR2 SQIVND come from the germline V gene (reference sequence). V lost 0 bases, J lost 5 bases, and 20 bases stayed unmatched. The variable domain in full, completed from reference TRBV19 and TRBJ2-3, reads DGGITQSPKYLFRKEGQNVTLSCEQNLNHDAMYWYRQDPGQGLRLIYYSQIVNDFQKGDIAEGYSVSREKKESFPLTVTSAQKNPTAFYLCASSIEGPAGGMMSRGDTQYFGPGTRLTVL.

The rearrangement joins TRBV19 to TRBJ2-1; the match to TRBD2 covers 10 bases. The germline V gene encodes CDR1 LNHDA and CDR2 SQIVND (reference sequence). This CDR3 contains 13 residues. V was clipped by 5 bases and J by 14 bases; unmatched bases: 9. For the CDR3, the DNA is TGTGCCAGTAGTGTCGAGCGGGGGGGCGCAGAGTTCTTC. This encodes CASSVERGGAEFF.

This sequence joins TRBV6-6 and TRBJ2-3; D may be TRBD2 (6 bases). The germline V and J ends were trimmed by 2 bases and 1 base, with 13 bases remaining between them. Germline assignment: CDR1 MNHNY and CDR2 SVGAGI (reference sequence). The length of the CDR3 is 16 residues. DNA for the CDR3: TGTGCCAGCAGTTACGGTTTAGCGGCCGGCACAGATACGCAGTATTTT. Its translation is CASSYGLAAGTDTQYF.